The 19 T cell receptor beta chains reported below all come from one sample, sequenced in a study of blood T cell repertoires in COVID-19 (dated by TCRdb to the early 2020s). Receptor amplification or capture employed the immunoSEQ multiplex PCR assay. TCRdb carries this immuneACCESS record with in-frame sequences only. Its versions omit some clonotypes, under half of them owing to an unresolved V gene in the studies checked, with the rest unexplained. The sample contains 70,000 or so clones, 70% to 80% of them found a single time. The ten largest clones capture around 23% of the sample. The sample consisted of peripheral blood. Every receptor here comes from a human donor in a cohort sampled during active COVID-19.

In its sample, this clone was seen once. The rearrangement joins TRBV6-2 or TRBV6-3 to TRBJ2-3, with D tentatively TRBD2 (5 bases). The CDR3 totals 15 residues. Germline CDR1 and CDR2: MNHEY and SVGEGT. Trimming shortened V by 2 bases and J by 2 bases, and 11 bases separated the two germline ends. CDR3 in DNA: TGTGCCAGCAGTTACCGCGGGTGGAACACAGATACGCAGTATTTT. Translation gives CASSYRGWNTDTQYF.

This clone appeared a single time. V usage is TRBV3-1 (or the pseudogene TRBV3-2) and J usage is TRBJ1-6; D uncertain. The CDR3 length is 13 residues. Trimming took 4 bases from V and 7 from J, leaving 8 bases between them. CDR1 LGHDT and CDR2 YNNKEL come from the germline V gene (reference sequence). The CDR3 DNA follows: TGTGCCAGCAGCCCGTCGGGAAATTCACCCCTCCACTTT. Translating gives CASSPSGNSPLHF.

J is TRBJ2-2 and V is TRBV4-1; 10 bases are a match to TRBD2. With 2 bases clipped from V and 2 bases from J, the junction kept 5 bases outside the gene matches. This CDR3 region has 17 residues. Germline lookup yields CDR1 MGHRA and CDR2 YSYEKL. For the CDR3, the DNA is TGCGCCAGCAGCCAACGGGCTAGCGGGGGAAACACCGGGGAGCTGTTTTTT. This sequence encodes CASSQRASGGNTGELFF.

The chain combines TRBV28 with TRBJ2-1; the match to TRBD1 covers 8 bases. The CDR3 has 15 amino acids. After removal of 7 bases from V and 6 bases from J, the junction contained 11 bases not matched to a gene. The germline V gene encodes CDR1 MDHEN and CDR2 SYDVKM. The CDR3 here is CASNSPGTGFNEQFF. The CDR3 coding sequence is TGTGCCAGCAATTCCCCCGGGACAGGTTTCAATGAGCAGTTCTTC.

This chain joins TRBV9 and TRBJ2-5; the match to TRBD1 covers 8 bases. With 3 bases clipped from V and 5 bases from J, the junction kept 9 bases outside the gene matches. The CDR3 covers 15 residues. The germline V gene has CDR1 SGDLS and CDR2 YYNGEE. Here the CDR3 DNA reads TGTGCCAGCAGCGCTGGTCAGGGGGCTTGGGAGACCCAGTACTTC. Amino acid sequence: CASSAGQGAWETQYF.

This clone was seen only a few times. The chain uses TRBV6-1 and TRBJ1-4, with D possibly TRBD1 on 6 matching bases. V shed 4 bases and J shed 6 bases, with 18 bases lying between them. Per germline, CDR1 MNHNS and CDR2 SASEGT. This CDR3 spans 16 amino acids. The CDR3 coding sequence is TGTGCCAGCAGTGTGAACCCTACAGGGCGGGATGAAAAACTGTTTTTT. The encoded protein is CASSVNPTGRDEKLFF.

This rearrangement joins TRBV5-1 to TRBJ2-7; TRBD2 agrees at 7 bases. Germline CDR1 reads SGHRS; CDR2 reads YFSETQ. This CDR3 has 14 amino acids. Unmatched junction bases numbered 9, after V lost 4 bases and J lost 5 bases. This chain's CDR3 is CASSRNTAGDEQYF. DNA of the CDR3: TGCGCCAGCAGCCGCAACACGGCGGGAGACGAGCAGTACTTC.

The J gene is TRBJ2-3, the V gene TRBV11-2; the match to TRBD1 covers 8 bases. The V gene end was trimmed by 5 bases and the J gene end by 2 bases; junction bases not matched to a gene: 9. CDR1 and CDR2 from the germline V gene are SGHAT and FQNNGV. The CDR3 runs 16 residues. DNA of the CDR3: TGTGCCAGCAGCCACGGACAGGGTGGTCACACAGATACGCAGTATTTT. It translates to CASSHGQGGHTDTQYF.

The rearrangement links TRBV28 to TRBJ1-5; D is undetermined. CDR3 length: 17 residues. From germline, CDR1 is MDHEN and CDR2 SYDVKM. V was cut by 5 bases and J by 2 bases, with 19 bases left in between. Written as DNA, the CDR3 is TGTGCCAGCAGTACCCTGGAAGGCAGGAGGGGCAATCAGCCCCAGCATTTT. As protein: CASSTLEGRRGNQPQHF.

This chain uses TRBV19 with TRBJ2-6; the D is unclear. CDR3 size: 15 residues. The germline V and J ends were trimmed by 6 bases and 0 bases, with 9 bases remaining between them. The germline V gene encodes CDR1 LNHDA and CDR2 SQIVND (reference sequence). The CDR3 region has the DNA TGTGCCAGTAGGCCAGATCACTCTGGGGCCAACGTCCTGACTTTC. Protein sequence: CASRPDHSGANVLTF.

V is TRBV19 and J is TRBJ2-5; possibly TRBD1 for D (6 bases). The ends were cut back, 6 bases at V and 2 bases at J, with 10 bases in the middle. The CDR3 is 13 residues long. Germline loops: CDR1 LNHDA, CDR2 SQIVND (reference sequence). CDR3 sequence: CASRGQIQETQYF. In nucleotides, the CDR3 is TGTGCCAGTAGAGGACAGATACAAGAGACCCAGTACTTC. Together with reference TRBV19 and TRBJ2-5, the CDR3 gives the full variable domain: DGGITQSPKYLFRKEGQNVTLSCEQNLNHDAMYWYRQDPGQGLRLIYYSQIVNDFQKGDIAEGYSVSREKKESFPLTVTSAQKNPTAFYLCASRGQIQETQYFGPGTRLLVL.

The chain uses TRBV5-1 and TRBJ2-1; 9 nucleotides agree with TRBD2. CDR1 is SGHRS, CDR2 YFSETQ, per germline. V lost 4 bases and J lost 1; bases outside the gene matches: 3. The CDR3 loop spans 15 amino acids. The CDR3 DNA reads TGCGCCAGCAGCCTTAGCGGGGGATCCTACAATGAGCAGTTCTTC. This sequence encodes CASSLSGGSYNEQFF.

This clone was counted only a few times. Relative to the germline gene, one junction end is altered; a read error may explain this. V gene TRBV28 combines with J gene TRBJ1-3, with D tentatively TRBD1 (6 bases). The CDR3 is 12 amino acids. Germline CDR1 reads MDHEN; CDR2 reads SYDVKM. CDR3 amino acids: CASSRDTRTFFF. The DNA of the CDR3 is TGTGCCAGCAGCCGGGACACTCGAACCTTTTTTTTT.

The chain joins TRBV28 to TRBJ1-5; tentatively, D is TRBD1 (5 bases). The CDR3 contains 16 residues. Germline loops: CDR1 MDHEN, CDR2 SYDVKM. Between the trimmed V and J ends, which lost 6 bases and 2 bases, there was a span of 17 bases. CDR3: CASRWRGRGGNQPQHF. The DNA for the CDR3 is TGTGCCAGCAGATGGAGGGGTCGGGGGGGCAATCAGCCCCAGCATTTT.

This clone was detected only a few times. This sequence joins TRBV6-2 or TRBV6-3 and TRBJ1-1; D gene unclear. The CDR3 spans 13 residues. The ends were cut back, 1 base at V and 3 bases at J, with 6 bases in the middle. From germline, CDR1 is MNHEY and CDR2 SVGEGT. CDR3 in amino acids: CASSYLGDTEAFF. The CDR3 DNA reads TGTGCCAGCAGTTACTTGGGAGACACTGAAGCTTTCTTT.

The chain has TRBV5-6 and TRBJ2-5; 13 bases are shared with TRBD2. The CDR3 has 15 residues. V dropped 5 bases and J dropped 4; count of bases not matched to a gene: 5. The germline gives CDR1 SGHDT, CDR2 YYEEEE. The CDR3: CASSRTSGRPETQYF. CDR3 DNA sequence: TGTGCCAGCAGTAGGACTAGCGGGAGACCAGAGACCCAGTACTTC.

In its sample, this clone was seen a few times. The V gene is TRBV5-1, the J gene TRBJ2-1; 10 positions match TRBD2. The V segment lost 4 bases and the J segment 5 bases; nucleotides outside the gene matches: 6. This CDR3 has 15 residues. Per germline, CDR1 SGHRS and CDR2 YFSETQ. DNA of the CDR3: TGCGCCAGCAGCCCACTAGCGGGACTAAACAATGAGCAGTTCTTC. Protein product: CASSPLAGLNNEQFF.

Points on this clone: The junction does not match germline at one end; this may be a read error. The CDR3: CATSRVRSGLTEAFF. DNA of the CDR3: TGTGCCACCAGTAGAGTTAGGAGCGGCTTGACTGAAGCTTTCTTT. V is TRBV15 and J is TRBJ1-1, with D hard to call. Germline CDR1 and CDR2: LNHNV and YYDKDF (reference sequence). CDR3 length: 15 amino acids.

The chain employs TRBV19 and TRBJ1-1; D gene uncertain. CDR1 LNHDA and CDR2 SQIVND come from the germline V gene (reference sequence). The CDR3 has 12 amino acids. Trimming shortened V by 6 bases and J by 2 bases, and 7 bases separated the two germline ends. The CDR3 sequence is CASRFKNTEAFF. Written as DNA, the CDR3 is TGTGCCAGTAGGTTTAAAAACACTGAAGCTTTCTTT.